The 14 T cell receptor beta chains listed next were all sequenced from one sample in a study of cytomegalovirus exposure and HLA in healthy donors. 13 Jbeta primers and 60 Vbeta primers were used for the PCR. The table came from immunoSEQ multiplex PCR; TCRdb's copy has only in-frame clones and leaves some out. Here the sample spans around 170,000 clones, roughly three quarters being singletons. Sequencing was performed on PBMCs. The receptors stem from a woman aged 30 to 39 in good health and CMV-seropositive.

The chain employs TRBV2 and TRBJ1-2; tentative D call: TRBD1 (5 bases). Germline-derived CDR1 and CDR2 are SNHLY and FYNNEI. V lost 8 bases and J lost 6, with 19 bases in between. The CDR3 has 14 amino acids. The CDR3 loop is CASGSGLVRNGYTF. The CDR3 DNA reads TGTGCCAGCGGATCAGGGCTTGTTAGGAATGGCTACACCTTC.

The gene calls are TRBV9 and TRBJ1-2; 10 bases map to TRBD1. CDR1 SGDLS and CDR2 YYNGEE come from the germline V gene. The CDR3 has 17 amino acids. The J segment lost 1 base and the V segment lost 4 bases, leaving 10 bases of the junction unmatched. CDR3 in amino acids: CASSPRQGAALNYGYTF. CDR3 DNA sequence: TGTGCCAGCAGCCCTAGACAGGGGGCGGCCCTTAACTATGGCTACACCTTC. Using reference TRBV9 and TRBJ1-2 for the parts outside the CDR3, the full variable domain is DSGVTQTPKHLITATGQRVTLRCSPRSGDLSVYWYQQSLDQGLQFLIQYYNGEERAKGNILERFSAQQFPDLHSELNLSSLELGDSALYFCASSPRQGAALNYGYTFGSGTRLTVV.

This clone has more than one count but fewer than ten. This chain's CDR3 is CASSDLHDRGEQYF. CDR3 bases: TGTGCCAGCAGTGACCTCCACGACAGGGGGGAGCAGTACTTC. The chain has TRBV6-1 and TRBJ2-7; TRBD1 matches 9 bases. V was clipped by 3 bases and J by 7 bases; unmatched bases: 7. This CDR3 has 14 residues. Germline V gene lookup returns CDR1 MNHNS and CDR2 SASEGT.

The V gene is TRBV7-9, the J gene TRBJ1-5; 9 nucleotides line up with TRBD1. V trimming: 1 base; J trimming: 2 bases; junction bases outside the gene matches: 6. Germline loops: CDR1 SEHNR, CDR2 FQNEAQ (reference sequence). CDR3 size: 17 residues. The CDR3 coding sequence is TGTGCCAGCAGCTTAGTCGGGACAGGGACGGGCAATCAGCCCCAGCATTTT. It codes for CASSLVGTGTGNQPQHF.

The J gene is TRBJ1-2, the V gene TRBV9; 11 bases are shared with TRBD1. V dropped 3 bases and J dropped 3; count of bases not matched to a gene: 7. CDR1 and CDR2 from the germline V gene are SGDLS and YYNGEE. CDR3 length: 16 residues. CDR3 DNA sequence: TGTGCCAGCAGCGCCTCCCGGGACAGGGGGTACTATGGCTACACCTTC. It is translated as CASSASRDRGYYGYTF. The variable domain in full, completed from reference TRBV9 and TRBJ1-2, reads DSGVTQTPKHLITATGQRVTLRCSPRSGDLSVYWYQQSLDQGLQFLIQYYNGEERAKGNILERFSAQQFPDLHSELNLSSLELGDSALYFCASSASRDRGYYGYTFGSGTRLTVV.

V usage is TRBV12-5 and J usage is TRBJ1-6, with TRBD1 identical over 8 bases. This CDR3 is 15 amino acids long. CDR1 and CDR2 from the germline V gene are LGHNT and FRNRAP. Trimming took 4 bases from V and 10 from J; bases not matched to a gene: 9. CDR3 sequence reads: CASGSQGARGSPLHF. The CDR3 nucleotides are TGTGCTAGTGGTTCGCAGGGGGCAAGGGGATCACCCCTCCACTTT. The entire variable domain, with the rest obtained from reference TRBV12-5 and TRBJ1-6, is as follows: DARVTQTPRHKVTEMGQEVTMRCQPILGHNTVFWYRQTMMQGLELLAYFRNRAPLDDSGMPKDRFSAEMPDATLATLKIQPSEPRDSAVYFCASGSQGARGSPLHFGNGTRLTVT.

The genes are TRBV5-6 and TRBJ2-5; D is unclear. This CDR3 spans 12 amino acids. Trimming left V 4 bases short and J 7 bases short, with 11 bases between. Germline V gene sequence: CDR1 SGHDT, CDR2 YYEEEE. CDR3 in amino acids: CASSSGTRTQYF. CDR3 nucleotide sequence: TGTGCCAGCAGCAGTGGTACCAGGACCCAGTACTTC.

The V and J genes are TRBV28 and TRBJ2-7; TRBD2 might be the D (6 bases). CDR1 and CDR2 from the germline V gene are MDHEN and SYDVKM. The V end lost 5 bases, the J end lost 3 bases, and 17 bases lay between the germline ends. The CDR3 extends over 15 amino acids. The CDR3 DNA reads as TGTGCCAGCAGTCTCAGTGGTGGGGGAGGCTACGAGCAGTACTTC. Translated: CASSLSGGGGYEQYF. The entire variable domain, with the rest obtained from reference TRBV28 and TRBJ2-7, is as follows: DVKVTQSSRYLVKRTGEKVFLECVQDMDHENMFWYRQDPGLGLRLIYFSYDVKMKEKGDIPEGYSVSREKKERFSLILESASTNQTSMYLCASSLSGGGGYEQYFGPGTRLTVT.

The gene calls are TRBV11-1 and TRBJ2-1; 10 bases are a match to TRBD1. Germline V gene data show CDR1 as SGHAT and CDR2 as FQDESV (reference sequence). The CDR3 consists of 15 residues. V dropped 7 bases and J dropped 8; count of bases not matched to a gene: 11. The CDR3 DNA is TGTGCCAGCACCGTACTGGGACAGGGGTCTGATGAGCAGTTCTTC. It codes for CASTVLGQGSDEQFF. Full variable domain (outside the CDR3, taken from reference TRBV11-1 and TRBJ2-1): EAEVAQSPRYKITEKSQAVAFWCDPISGHATLYWYRQILGQGPELLVQFQDESVVDDSQLPKDRFSAERLKGVDSTLKIQPAELGDSAMYLCASTVLGQGSDEQFFGPGTRLTVL.

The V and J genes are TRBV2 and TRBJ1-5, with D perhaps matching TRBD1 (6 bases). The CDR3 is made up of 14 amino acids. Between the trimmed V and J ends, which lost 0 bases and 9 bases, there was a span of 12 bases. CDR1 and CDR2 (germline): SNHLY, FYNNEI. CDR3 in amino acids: CASSEATGRGPQHF. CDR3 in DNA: TGTGCCAGCAGTGAAGCGACAGGCCGAGGGCCCCAGCATTTT.

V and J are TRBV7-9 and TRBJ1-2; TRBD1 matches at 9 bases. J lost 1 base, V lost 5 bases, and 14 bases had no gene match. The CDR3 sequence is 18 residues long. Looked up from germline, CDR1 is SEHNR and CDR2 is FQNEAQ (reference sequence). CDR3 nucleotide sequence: TGTGCCAGCAGCCAGGGGAGCGGGACAGGGCCAGTTAACTATGGCTACACCTTC. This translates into CASSQGSGTGPVNYGYTF. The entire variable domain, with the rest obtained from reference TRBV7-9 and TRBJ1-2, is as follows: DTGVSQNPRHKITKRGQNVTFRCDPISEHNRLYWYRQTLGQGPEFLTYFQNEAQLEKSRLLSDRFSAERPKGSFSTLEIQRTEQGDSAMYLCASSQGSGTGPVNYGYTFGSGTRLTVV.

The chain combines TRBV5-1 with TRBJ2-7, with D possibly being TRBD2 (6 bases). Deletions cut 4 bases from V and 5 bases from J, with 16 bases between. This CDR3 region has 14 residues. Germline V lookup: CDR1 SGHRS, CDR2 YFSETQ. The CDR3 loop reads CASSPPGRPDEQYF. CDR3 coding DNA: TGCGCCAGCAGCCCTCCAGGGAGGCCCGACGAGCAGTACTTC.

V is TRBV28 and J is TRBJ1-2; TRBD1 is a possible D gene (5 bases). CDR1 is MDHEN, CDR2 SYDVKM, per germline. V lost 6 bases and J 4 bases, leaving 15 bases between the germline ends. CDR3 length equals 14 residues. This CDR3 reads CASRPGGGGYGYTF. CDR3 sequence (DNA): TGTGCCAGCAGGCCGGGGGGGGGTGGCTATGGCTACACCTTC.

The CDR3 sequence is CASIRMGAQTGELFF. Here the CDR3 DNA reads TGTGCCAGCATCCGGATGGGGGCGCAGACCGGGGAGCTGTTTTTT. V and J are TRBV5-4 and TRBJ2-2; a weak D match, TRBD1 (6 bases). With 6 bases removed from V and 5 bases from J, the gap between germline ends came to 17 bases. The germline V gene has CDR1 SGHNT and CDR2 YYREEE (reference sequence). The CDR3 loop spans 15 amino acids.